These T cell receptor beta chains were read from a single sample in a study of blood T cell repertoires in COVID-19. Assay: immunoSEQ multiplex PCR; the TCRdb copy retains only in-frame clones and omits some. Here the sample spans 250,000 or so clones, around nine tenths being singletons. What was sequenced was peripheral blood. The receptors shown here come from a man in his forties or fifties with active or convalescent COVID-19. Each CDR3 is given with its conserved first and last residue. The D gene is left open where the match is weak. For some rows the clone size is stated as once, few or many, or as a class when expanded; others skip it.

CDR3aa | CDR3nt | len | j_gene | d_gene | abundance | v_gene
CASSFLATGVDEQYF | TGTGCCAGCAGCTTCCTCGCGACAGGGGTTGACGAGCAGTACTTC | 15 | TRBJ2-7 | TRBD1 | NA | TRBV13
CASSAGGTYEQYF | TGTGCCAGCAGCGCGGGAGGCACCTACGAGCAGTACTTC | 13 | TRBJ2-7 | TRBD2 | NA | TRBV7-3
CASSLGGTVTYEQYF | TGTGCCAGCAGTTTAGGGGGGACAGTAACCTACGAGCAGTACTTC | 15 | TRBJ2-7 | NA | NA | TRBV28
CASSLGGFGTEAFF | TGTGCCAGCAGCTTAGGGGGCTTCGGCACTGAAGCTTTCTTT | 14 | TRBJ1-1 | NA | NA | TRBV11-3
CASSSLRLIGDEKLFF | TGTGCCAGCAGTTCCCTAAGACTAATAGGAGATGAAAAACTGTTTTTT | 16 | TRBJ1-4 | NA | NA | TRBV6-5
CASSQTTSGGGTDTQYF | TGTGCCAGCAGCCAAACTACTAGCGGGGGGGGCACAGATACGCAGTATTTT | 17 | TRBJ2-3 | TRBD2 | NA | TRBV4-2
CVAGPEAFF | TGTGTCGCGGGTCCTGAAGCTTTCTTT | 9 | TRBJ1-1 | NA | NA | TRBV7-9
CASSPRTRGEQYF | TGTGCCAGCAGCCCGCGGACCCGGGGGGAGCAGTACTTC | 13 | TRBJ2-7 | NA | NA | TRBV11-2
CASSLAGVGDTQYF | TGTGCCAGCAGCTTAGCGGGAGTGGGAGATACGCAGTATTTT | 14 | TRBJ2-3 | TRBD2 | NA | TRBV7-3
CASLNSYGYTF | TGTGCCAGTCTAAACTCCTATGGCTACACCTTC | 11 | TRBJ1-2 | NA | NA | TRBV6-5
CASSAGNGGDEQYF | TGCGCCAGCAGCGCCGGCAACGGGGGGGACGAGCAGTACTTC | 14 | TRBJ2-7 | TRBD2 | once | TRBV5-1
CASSPEKGANTEAFF | TGTGCCAGCTCACCAGAGAAGGGGGCGAACACTGAAGCTTTCTTT | 15 | TRBJ1-1 | TRBD1 | NA | TRBV18
CASSQQGTEAFF | TGTGCCAGCTCACAACAGGGGACTGAAGCTTTCTTT | 12 | TRBJ1-1 | TRBD1 | NA | TRBV18
CASSSGGNQETQYF | TGTGCCAGTAGTAGCGGGGGGAACCAAGAGACCCAGTACTTC | 14 | TRBJ2-5 | TRBD2 | NA | TRBV28
CALGGINYGYTF | TGTGCCCTAGGAGGGATTAACTATGGCTACACCTTC | 12 | TRBJ1-2 | NA | NA | TRBV28
CATNAGGDQPQHF | TGTGCCACCAACGCAGGGGGCGATCAGCCCCAGCATTTT | 13 | TRBJ1-5 | TRBD1 | once | TRBV24-1
CASSRNRGYQPQHF | TGTGCCAGCAGTCGCAACAGGGGATATCAGCCCCAGCATTTT | 14 | TRBJ1-5 | TRBD1 | NA | TRBV6-5
CASRPGDNTIYF | TGTGCCAGCAGGCCAGGGGACAACACCATATATTTT | 12 | TRBJ1-3 | NA | NA | TRBV12-3/TRBV12-4
CASSQVQASTDTQYF | TGTGCCAGCAGCCAAGTTCAAGCTAGCACAGATACGCAGTATTTT | 15 | TRBJ2-3 | NA | NA | TRBV3-1/TRBV3-2
CASSVATGANVLTF | TGTGCCAGCAGCGTAGCTACTGGGGCCAACGTCCTGACTTTC | 14 | TRBJ2-6 | NA | NA | TRBV9
CASSQGWGQGFNEQYF | TGCGCCAGCAGCCAGGGGTGGGGACAGGGGTTCAACGAGCAGTACTTC | 16 | TRBJ2-7 | TRBD1 | NA | TRBV4-1
CASSRDPTGDEAFF | TGTGCCAGCAGTCGGGACCCGACAGGGGATGAAGCTTTCTTT | 14 | TRBJ1-1 | TRBD1 | NA | TRBV6-5
CASSGGDRVDTEAFF | TGCGCCAGCAGTGGAGGTGACAGGGTGGACACTGAAGCTTTCTTT | 15 | TRBJ1-1 | TRBD1 | NA | TRBV10-1
CASSQSGVYGYTF | TGTGCCAGCAGCCAGTCCGGGGTCTATGGCTACACCTTC | 13 | TRBJ1-2 | NA | NA | TRBV3-1/TRBV3-2
CASSSDTRGDTQYF | TGTGCCAGCAGCTCGGACACAAGGGGGGATACGCAGTATTTT | 14 | TRBJ2-3 | NA | NA | TRBV7-9
CASSPPRTGIEETQYF | TGTGCCAGCAGCCCACCCCGAACAGGGATCGAAGAGACCCAGTACTTC | 16 | TRBJ2-5 | NA | NA | TRBV9
CASSLDRDHEQYF | TGCGCCAGCAGCTTGGACAGGGATCACGAGCAGTACTTC | 13 | TRBJ2-7 | NA | once | TRBV5-1
CASSPWGHEDYGYTF | TGTGCCAGCTCACCATGGGGACATGAAGACTATGGCTACACCTTC | 15 | TRBJ1-2 | NA | NA | TRBV18
CASSLSGFYGYTF | TGTGCCAGCAGTTTAAGCGGATTCTATGGCTACACCTTC | 13 | TRBJ1-2 | NA | NA | TRBV12-3/TRBV12-4
CASSEVTRSRAYEQYF | TGCGCCAGCAGTGAGGTGACACGCAGTCGAGCCTACGAGCAGTACTTC | 16 | TRBJ2-7 | NA | NA | TRBV10-1
CASSEVTGGSQPQHF | TGTGCCAGCAGTGAAGTGACAGGGGGAAGTCAGCCCCAGCATTTT | 15 | TRBJ1-5 | TRBD1 | NA | TRBV6-1
CASSPGTGNYGYTF | TGTGCCAGCAGTCCGGGGACAGGGAACTATGGCTACACCTTC | 14 | TRBJ1-2 | TRBD1 | few | TRBV27
CATSDSRQGFNYGYTF | TGTGCCACCAGTGATAGTCGACAGGGGTTTAACTATGGCTACACCTTC | 16 | TRBJ1-2 | TRBD1 | NA | TRBV24-1
CAWVRGDYGYTF | TGTGCCTGGGTTCGGGGGGACTATGGCTACACCTTC | 12 | TRBJ1-2 | NA | NA | TRBV30
CASSYPQGGNSYEQYF | TGTGCCAGCAGTTACCCCCAGGGCGGCAACTCCTACGAGCAGTACTTC | 16 | TRBJ2-7 | NA | NA | TRBV6-5
CASSVAPGNYGYTF | TGTGCCAGCAGCGTAGCCCCGGGAAACTATGGCTACACCTTC | 14 | TRBJ1-2 | NA | NA | TRBV9
CASRSGTGGPVGELFF | TGCGCCAGCAGATCCGGGACAGGGGGCCCTGTCGGGGAGCTGTTTTTT | 16 | TRBJ2-2 | TRBD1 | NA | TRBV5-1
CASSLSGTGRSNYGYTF | TGTGCCAGTAGCCTATCCGGGACAGGGCGCTCTAACTATGGCTACACCTTC | 17 | TRBJ1-2 | TRBD1 | NA | TRBV19
CASSLITGDPTRGYTF | TGTGCCAGCAGCTTAATTACGGGAGACCCTACCCGTGGCTACACCTTC | 16 | TRBJ1-2 | NA | few | TRBV7-9
CASSPVGGRDYGYTF | TGTGCCAGCAGCCCCGTGGGGGGGCGAGACTATGGCTACACCTTC | 15 | TRBJ1-2 | NA | NA | TRBV11-3
CSLLRSASSTDTQYF | TGCAGCCTATTGAGGTCCGCGTCTAGCACAGATACGCAGTATTTT | 15 | TRBJ2-3 | NA | NA | TRBV29-1
CASSYVPGASPYEQYF | TGTGCCAGCAGTTACGTTCCAGGGGCAAGCCCCTACGAGCAGTACTTC | 16 | TRBJ2-7 | NA | NA | TRBV6-5
CASRSGTGSNQPQHF | TGCGCCAGCAGATCGGGGACAGGGTCGAATCAGCCCCAGCATTTT | 15 | TRBJ1-5 | TRBD1 | NA | TRBV5-1
CASSYGEGDYGYTF | TGTGCCAGCAGTTACGGGGAGGGGGACTATGGCTACACCTTC | 14 | TRBJ1-2 | NA | NA | TRBV6-6
CASSLAGQGAGTQYF | TGTGCCAGCAGCTTAGCGGGACAGGGGGCAGGGACCCAGTACTTC | 15 | TRBJ2-5 | TRBD1 | NA | TRBV7-9
CASSFYRDKQFF | TGTGCCAGCAGTTTCTACCGGGACAAGCAGTTCTTC | 12 | TRBJ2-1 | NA | NA | TRBV28
CATSPLPRGGMYEQYF | TGTGCCACCAGCCCCCTCCCCAGAGGGGGTATGTACGAGCAGTACTTC | 16 | TRBJ2-7 | NA | NA | TRBV15
CAISAQGGIPNPHVSYEQYF | TGTGCCATCTCAGCCCAGGGCGGGATCCCCAACCCGCACGTATCCTACGAGCAGTACTTC | 20 | TRBJ2-7 | NA | few | TRBV10-3
CASSPQSGTGELFF | TGTGCCAGCAGCCCCCAATCGGGCACCGGGGAGCTGTTTTTT | 14 | TRBJ2-2 | NA | NA | TRBV3-1/TRBV3-2
CASSLARLAGGTGELFF | TGCGCCAGCAGCTTGGCCCGTCTAGCGGGGGGTACCGGGGAGCTGTTTTTT | 17 | TRBJ2-2 | TRBD2 | NA | TRBV5-1
CASDLLYEQYF | TGTGCCTCGGACTTACTCTACGAGCAGTACTTC | 11 | TRBJ2-7 | NA | NA | TRBV30
CAWSIGTGRNSPLHF | TGTGCCTGGAGCATTGGGACAGGGCGAAATTCACCCCTCCACTTT | 15 | TRBJ1-6 | TRBD1 | NA | TRBV30
CASTLGQGYGYTF | TGTGCCAGCACCTTAGGACAGGGGTATGGCTACACCTTC | 13 | TRBJ1-2 | TRBD1 | NA | TRBV28